Reported below is one T cell receptor beta chain. Its antigen is not identified. V was shortened by 6 bases and J by 2 bases, with 11 bases between the two germline ends. This CDR3 contains 14 residues. Germline loops: CDR1 MNHNY, CDR2 SVGAGI (reference sequence). This record belongs to a study of graft-versus-host responses after intestinal transplantation. Using immunoSEQ multiplex PCR, the repertoire was profiled, and TCRdb retains in-frame clones only, with some absent. The sample holds 90,000 to 95,000 clones, 90% to 95% seen once. J is TRBJ1-5 and V is TRBV6-6, with TRBD1 as a possible D gene (5 bases). This TCR derives from a human donor who received an intestinal transplant. Sequencing used unstimulated CD8+ T cells sorted from spleen or lymph node cells, obtained before intestinal transplant. CDR3 sequence reads: CASRNRRGNQPQHF. CDR3 in DNA: TGTGCCAGCAGGAACAGGAGGGGCAATCAGCCCCAGCATTTT.